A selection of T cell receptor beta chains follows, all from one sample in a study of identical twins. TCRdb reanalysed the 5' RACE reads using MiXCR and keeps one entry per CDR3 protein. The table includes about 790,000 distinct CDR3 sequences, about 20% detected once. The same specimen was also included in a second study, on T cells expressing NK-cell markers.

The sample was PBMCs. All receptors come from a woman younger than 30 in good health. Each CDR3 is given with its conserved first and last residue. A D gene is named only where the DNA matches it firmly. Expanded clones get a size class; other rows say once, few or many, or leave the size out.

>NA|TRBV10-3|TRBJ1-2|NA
CAISERQINGYTF
TGTGCCATCAGTGAACGACAGATTAATGGCTACACCTTC
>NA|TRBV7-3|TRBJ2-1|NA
CASSAKGGDNEQFF
TGTGCCAGCAGCGCCAAGGGGGGGGACAATGAGCAGTTCTTC
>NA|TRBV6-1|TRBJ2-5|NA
CASSRPGRGGQETQYF
TGTGCCAGCAGTCGGCCGGGAAGGGGCGGTCAAGAGACCCAGTACTTC
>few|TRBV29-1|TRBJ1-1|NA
CSVERGMNTEAFF
TGCAGCGTTGAACGGGGGATGAACACTGAAGCTTTCTTT
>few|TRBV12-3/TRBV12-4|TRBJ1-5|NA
CASSSELTARNQPQHF
TGTGCCAGCAGTTCCGAGTTGACGGCAAGAAATCAGCCCCAGCATTTT
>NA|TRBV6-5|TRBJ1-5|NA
CASSYSTRGDQPQHF
TGTGCCAGCAGTTACTCGACTCGCGGGGATCAGCCCCAGCATTTT
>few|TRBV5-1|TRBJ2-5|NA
CASMVGADFQETQYF
TGCGCCAGCATGGTGGGAGCGGACTTCCAAGAGACCCAGTACTTC
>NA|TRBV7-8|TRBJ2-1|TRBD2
CASREGLAGGNEQFF
TGTGCCAGCAGGGAGGGACTAGCGGGAGGTAATGAGCAGTTCTTC
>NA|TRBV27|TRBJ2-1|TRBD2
CASSLRLAGGPGNEQFF
TGTGCCAGCAGTTTGCGGCTAGCGGGAGGGCCGGGGAATGAGCAGTTCTTC
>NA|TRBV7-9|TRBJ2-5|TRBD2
CASSKTSGGVETQYF
TGTGCCAGCAGCAAGACTAGCGGAGGGGTAGAGACCCAGTACTTC
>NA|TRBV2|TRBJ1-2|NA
CASSEALSGDLRTF
TGTGCCAGCAGTGAAGCGCTTTCTGGGGACTTGAGGACCTTC
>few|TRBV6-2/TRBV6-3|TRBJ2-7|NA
CASSYSGSGSYEQYF
TGTGCCAGCAGTTACTCGGGGTCGGGTTCCTACGAGCAGTACTTC
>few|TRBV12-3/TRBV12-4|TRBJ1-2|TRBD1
CASSFRDRGYTF
TGTGCCAGCAGTTTCCGGGACAGAGGCTACACCTTC
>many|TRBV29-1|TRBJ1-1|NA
CSVEALNLGAFF
TGCAGCGTTGAAGCCTTAAACCTAGGGGCTTTCTTT
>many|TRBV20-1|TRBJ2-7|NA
CSAGTQGQQYF
TGCAGTGCGGGGACCCAGGGGCAGCAGTACTTC
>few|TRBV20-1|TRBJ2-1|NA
CSARDYQATAGNEQFF
TGCAGTGCTAGAGACTACCAAGCGACAGCCGGAAATGAGCAGTTCTTC
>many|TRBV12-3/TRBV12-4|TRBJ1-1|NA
CASRYIFGTEAFF
TGTGCCAGCAGGTATATTTTCGGCACTGAAGCTTTCTTT
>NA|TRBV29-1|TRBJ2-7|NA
CRPQTSYEQYF
TGCAGACCTCAAACCTCCTACGAGCAGTACTTC
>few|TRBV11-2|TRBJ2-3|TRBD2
CASSPRTSGGVRHTDTQYF
TGTGCCAGCAGCCCTCGGACTAGCGGGGGGGTACGACACACAGATACGCAGTATTTT
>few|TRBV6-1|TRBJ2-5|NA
CASSLMSGKETQYF
TGTGCCAGCAGCTTGATGAGCGGAAAAGAGACCCAGTACTTC
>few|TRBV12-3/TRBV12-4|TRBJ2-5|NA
CASSLGPANQYQETQYF
TGTGCCAGCAGTTTAGGGCCCGCGAACCAATACCAAGAGACCCAGTACTTC
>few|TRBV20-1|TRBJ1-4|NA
CSWGATNEKLFF
TGCAGCTGGGGTGCAACTAATGAAAAACTGTTTTTT
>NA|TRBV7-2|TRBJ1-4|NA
CASSLDFRTSTNEKLFF
TGTGCCAGCAGCTTGGACTTCCGCACCTCAACTAATGAAAAACTGTTTTTT
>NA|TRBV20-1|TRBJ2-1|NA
CSAGRDWYNEQFF
TGCAGTGCTGGCCGGGACTGGTATAATGAGCAGTTCTTC
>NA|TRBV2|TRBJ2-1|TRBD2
CASSEMGVAGYNEQFF
TGTGCCAGCAGTGAAATGGGAGTAGCGGGTTACAATGAGCAGTTCTTC
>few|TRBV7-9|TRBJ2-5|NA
CASSATTGLEEETQYF
TGTGCCAGCAGCGCAACTACAGGGTTGGAGGAGGAGACCCAGTACTTC
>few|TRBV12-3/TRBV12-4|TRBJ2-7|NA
CASSVSGYEYEQYF
TGTGCCAGCAGTGTAAGCGGGTATGAGTACGAGCAGTACTTC
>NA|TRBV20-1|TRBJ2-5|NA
CSALLAEETQYF
TGCAGTGCTCTGCTGGCGGAAGAGACCCAGTACTTC
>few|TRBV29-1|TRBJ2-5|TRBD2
CSVGLDGRGGLRETQYF
TGCAGCGTTGGGTTAGATGGACGGGGGGGCCTGAGAGAGACCCAGTACTTC
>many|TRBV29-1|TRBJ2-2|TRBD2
CSVDLAGGLTGELFF
TGCAGCGTTGACCTAGCGGGAGGTCTCACCGGGGAGCTGTTTTTT
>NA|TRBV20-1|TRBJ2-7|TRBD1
CSAIPLGQGALEQYF
TGCAGTGCTATCCCCCTGGGACAGGGGGCTCTCGAGCAGTACTTC
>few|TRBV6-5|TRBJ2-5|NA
CASSYVGQTQYF
TGTGCCAGCAGTTACGTAGGTCAGACCCAGTACTTC
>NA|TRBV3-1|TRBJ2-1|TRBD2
CASSDRLAGSWDEQFF
TGTGCCAGCAGCGACAGACTAGCGGGGTCTTGGGATGAGCAGTTCTTC
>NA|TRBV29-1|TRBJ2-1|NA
CSVASRGFTMNEQFF
TGCAGCGTAGCCAGCAGGGGTTTTACTATGAATGAGCAGTTCTTC
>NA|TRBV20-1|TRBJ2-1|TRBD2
CGTGTSGYNEQFF
TGCGGAACCGGGACTAGCGGGTACAATGAGCAGTTCTTC
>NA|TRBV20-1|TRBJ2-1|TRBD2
CSAPRGGRSYNEQFF
TGCAGTGCTCCTCGGGGGGGGCGCTCCTACAATGAGCAGTTCTTC
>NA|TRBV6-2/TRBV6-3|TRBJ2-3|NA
CASSYIGRAQYF
TGTGCCAGCAGTTACATCGGTAGGGCGCAGTATTTT